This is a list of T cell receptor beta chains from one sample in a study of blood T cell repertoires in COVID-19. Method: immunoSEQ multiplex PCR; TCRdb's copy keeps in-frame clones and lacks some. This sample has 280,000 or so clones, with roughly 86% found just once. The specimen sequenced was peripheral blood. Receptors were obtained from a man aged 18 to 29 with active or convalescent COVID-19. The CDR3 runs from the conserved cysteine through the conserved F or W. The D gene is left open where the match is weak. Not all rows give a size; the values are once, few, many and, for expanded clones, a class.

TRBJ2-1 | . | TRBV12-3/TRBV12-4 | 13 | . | CASSHGQYNEQFF | TGTGCCAGCAGTCACGGACAGTACAATGAGCAGTTCTTC
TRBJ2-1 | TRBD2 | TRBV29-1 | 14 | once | CSVPGGVSYNEQFF | TGCAGCGTTCCGGGAGGGGTCTCCTACAATGAGCAGTTCTTC
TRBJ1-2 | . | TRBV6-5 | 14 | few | CAIRTIDSGYGYTF | TGTGCCATAAGGACCATTGACAGTGGGTATGGCTACACCTTC
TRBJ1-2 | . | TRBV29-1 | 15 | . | CSVEGGQGKNYGYTF | TGCAGCGTTGAAGGCGGTCAGGGTAAAAACTATGGCTACACCTTC
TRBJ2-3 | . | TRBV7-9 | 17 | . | CASSLHGLPRPTDTQYF | TGTGCCAGCAGCTTACACGGACTCCCTAGACCCACAGATACGCAGTATTTT
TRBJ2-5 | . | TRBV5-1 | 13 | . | CASSLLAQETQYF | TGCGCCAGCAGCTTGCTAGCGCAAGAGACCCAGTACTTC
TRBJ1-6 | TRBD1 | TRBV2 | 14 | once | CASKTGQGISPLHF | TGTGCCAGCAAGACCGGACAGGGGATTTCACCCCTCCACTTT
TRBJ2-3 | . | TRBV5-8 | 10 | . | CASSFNTQYF | TGTGCCAGCAGCTTTAATACGCAGTATTTT
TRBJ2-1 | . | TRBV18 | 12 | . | CASSGTPHEQFF | TGTGCCAGCTCCGGGACTCCCCATGAGCAGTTCTTC
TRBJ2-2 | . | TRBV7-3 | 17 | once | CASSLTLQEATTGELFF | TGTGCCAGCAGCTTAACGCTCCAAGAAGCGACCACCGGGGAGCTGTTTTTT
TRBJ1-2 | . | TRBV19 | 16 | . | CASSISPQGLGYGYTF | TGTGCCAGTAGTATTTCCCCGCAGGGGCTTGGCTATGGCTACACCTTC
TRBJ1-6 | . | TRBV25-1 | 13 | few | CASRGTGYSPLHF | TGTGCCAGCAGAGGGACTGGGTATTCACCCCTCCACTTT
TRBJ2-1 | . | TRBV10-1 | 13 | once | CASSGALLNEQFF | TGCGCCAGCAGCGGTGCTCTTCTCAATGAGCAGTTCTTC
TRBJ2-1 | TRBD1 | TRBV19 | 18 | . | CASNGPPMSGTGGNEQFF | TGTGCCAGTAACGGCCCACCCATGAGTGGGACAGGGGGCAATGAGCAGTTCTTC
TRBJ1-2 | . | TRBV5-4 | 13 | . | CASSFGRVGGYTF | TGTGCCAGCAGCTTTGGCAGGGTAGGAGGCTACACCTTC
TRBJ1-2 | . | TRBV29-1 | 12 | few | CSVEPGLYGYTF | TGCAGCGTTGAACCGGGACTTTATGGCTACACCTTC
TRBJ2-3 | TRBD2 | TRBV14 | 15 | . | CASSQELAGGPSQYF | TGTGCCAGCAGCCAAGAACTAGCGGGGGGGCCCTCACAGTATTTT
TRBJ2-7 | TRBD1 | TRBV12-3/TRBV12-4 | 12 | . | CASNTGGYEQYF | TGTGCCAGCAACACAGGGGGCTACGAGCAGTACTTC
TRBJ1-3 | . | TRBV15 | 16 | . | CATSSPSKHSGNTIYF | TGTGCCACCAGCAGTCCCAGTAAACACTCTGGAAACACCATATATTTT
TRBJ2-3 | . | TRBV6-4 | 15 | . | CASSDKDGAGDTQYF | TGTGCCAGCAGTGACAAGGACGGAGCGGGAGATACGCAGTATTTT
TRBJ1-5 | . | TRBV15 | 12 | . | CATSGPQGTQHF | TGTGCCACCAGCGGTCCACAGGGCACCCAGCATTTT
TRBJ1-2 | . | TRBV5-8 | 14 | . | CASSLRRRVYGYTF | TGTGCCAGCAGCCTGAGGCGCAGGGTGTATGGCTACACCTTC
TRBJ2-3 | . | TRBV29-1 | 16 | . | CSVEDRFRGATDTQYF | TGCAGCGTTGAAGACCGTTTCAGGGGGGCCACAGATACGCAGTATTTT
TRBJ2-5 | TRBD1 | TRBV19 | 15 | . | CASSRSDRDEETQYF | TGTGCCAGTAGTAGAAGCGACAGGGACGAAGAGACCCAGTACTTC
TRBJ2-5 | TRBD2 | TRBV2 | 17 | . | CASSRRTSGGVGETQYF | TGTGCCAGCAGCCGAAGGACTAGCGGGGGGGTAGGGGAGACCCAGTACTTC
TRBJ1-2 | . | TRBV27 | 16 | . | CASSLGASIPKLGYTF | TGTGCCAGCAGTTTGGGGGCGTCGATACCGAAGCTCGGCTACACCTTC
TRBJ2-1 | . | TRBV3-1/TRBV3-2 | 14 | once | CASSQGGTYNEQFF | TGTGCCAGCAGCCAGGGCGGGACTTACAATGAGCAGTTCTTC
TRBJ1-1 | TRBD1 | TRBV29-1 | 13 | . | CSVERGPGTEAFF | TGCAGCGTTGAAAGGGGGCCTGGCACTGAAGCTTTCTTT
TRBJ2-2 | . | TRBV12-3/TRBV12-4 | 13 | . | CANRKANTGELFF | TGTGCTAACAGGAAGGCCAACACCGGGGAGCTGTTTTTT
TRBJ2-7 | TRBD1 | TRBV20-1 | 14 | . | CSASHPQGAYEQYF | TGCAGTGCTAGTCACCCACAGGGGGCCTACGAGCAGTACTTC
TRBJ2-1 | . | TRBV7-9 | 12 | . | CASSSRNGEQFF | TGTGCCAGCAGCTCGAGAAACGGTGAGCAGTTCTTC
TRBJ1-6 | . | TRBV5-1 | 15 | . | CASSLAGQSNSPLHF | TGCGCCAGCAGCTTGGCCGGACAGTCTAACTCACCCCTCCACTTT
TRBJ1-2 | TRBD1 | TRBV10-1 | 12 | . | CASSEDRVGYTF | TGCGCCAGCAGTGAAGACAGGGTTGGCTACACCTTC
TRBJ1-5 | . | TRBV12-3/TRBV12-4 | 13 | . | CASSLAQNQPQHF | TGTGCCAGCAGTTTAGCTCAAAATCAGCCCCAGCATTTT
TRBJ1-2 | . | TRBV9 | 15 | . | CASSLVVGAGYGYTF | TGTGCCAGCAGCCTAGTAGTGGGGGCAGGGTATGGCTACACCTTC
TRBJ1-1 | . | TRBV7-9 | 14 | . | CASSLAYADKEAFF | TGTGCCAGCAGCTTAGCGTATGCGGACAAGGAAGCTTTCTTT
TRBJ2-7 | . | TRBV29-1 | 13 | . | CSVNTGTNREQYF | TGCAGCGTGAATACAGGGACTAACCGGGAGCAGTACTTC
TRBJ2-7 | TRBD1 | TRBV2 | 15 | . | CASRAGTAATYEQYF | TGTGCCAGCAGGGCCGGGACAGCGGCTACCTACGAGCAGTACTTC
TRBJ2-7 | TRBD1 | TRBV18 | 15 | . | CASSRGQGVSYEQYF | TGTGCCAGCTCACGAGGACAGGGAGTATCCTACGAGCAGTACTTC
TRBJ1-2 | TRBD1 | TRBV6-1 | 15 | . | CASSSREGAPYGYTF | TGTGCCAGCAGTTCTCGGGAGGGGGCCCCCTATGGCTACACCTTC
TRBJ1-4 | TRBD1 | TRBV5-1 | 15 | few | CASSPSGTGFEKLFF | TGCGCCAGCAGCCCGTCCGGGACAGGGTTTGAAAAACTGTTTTTT
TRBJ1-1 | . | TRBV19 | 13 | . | CASSTTGVSEAFF | TGTGCCAGTAGTACGACAGGAGTCTCTGAAGCTTTCTTT
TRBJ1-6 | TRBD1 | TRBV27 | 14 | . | CASKLTGGLSPLHF | TGTGCCAGCAAACTAACAGGGGGGCTCTCACCCCTCCACTTT
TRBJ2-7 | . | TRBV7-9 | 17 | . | CASGAGTGGARNYEQYF | TGTGCCAGCGGAGCGGGGACTGGGGGCGCGAGGAACTACGAGCAGTACTTC
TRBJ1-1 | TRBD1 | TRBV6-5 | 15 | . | CASSYSRGRGTEAFF | TGTGCCAGCAGTTACAGCAGGGGGCGCGGCACTGAAGCTTTCTTT
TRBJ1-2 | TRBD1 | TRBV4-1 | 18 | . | CASSQAMSPGQGVYGYTF | TGCGCCAGCAGCCAAGCTATGAGTCCGGGACAGGGGGTCTATGGCTACACCTTC
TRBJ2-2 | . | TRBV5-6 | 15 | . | CASSSGSLYHGELFF | TGTGCCAGCAGCTCCGGGTCGCTCTACCACGGGGAGCTGTTTTTT
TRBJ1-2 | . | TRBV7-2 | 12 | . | CASSPEVGGYTF | TGTGCCAGCAGCCCAGAGGTGGGTGGCTACACCTTC
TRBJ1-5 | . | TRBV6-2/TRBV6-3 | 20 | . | CASSYLIGSLGGFGNQPQHF | TGTGCCAGCAGTTATTTGATTGGGAGCTTAGGTGGTTTTGGCAATCAGCCCCAGCATTTT
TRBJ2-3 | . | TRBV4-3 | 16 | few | CASSQVVGAGTDTQYF | TGCGCCAGCAGCCAAGTTGTGGGGGCGGGCACAGATACGCAGTATTTT
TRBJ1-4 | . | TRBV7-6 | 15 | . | CASSPRRQINEKLFF | TGTGCCAGCAGCCCGAGGCGGCAGATTAATGAAAAACTGTTTTTT